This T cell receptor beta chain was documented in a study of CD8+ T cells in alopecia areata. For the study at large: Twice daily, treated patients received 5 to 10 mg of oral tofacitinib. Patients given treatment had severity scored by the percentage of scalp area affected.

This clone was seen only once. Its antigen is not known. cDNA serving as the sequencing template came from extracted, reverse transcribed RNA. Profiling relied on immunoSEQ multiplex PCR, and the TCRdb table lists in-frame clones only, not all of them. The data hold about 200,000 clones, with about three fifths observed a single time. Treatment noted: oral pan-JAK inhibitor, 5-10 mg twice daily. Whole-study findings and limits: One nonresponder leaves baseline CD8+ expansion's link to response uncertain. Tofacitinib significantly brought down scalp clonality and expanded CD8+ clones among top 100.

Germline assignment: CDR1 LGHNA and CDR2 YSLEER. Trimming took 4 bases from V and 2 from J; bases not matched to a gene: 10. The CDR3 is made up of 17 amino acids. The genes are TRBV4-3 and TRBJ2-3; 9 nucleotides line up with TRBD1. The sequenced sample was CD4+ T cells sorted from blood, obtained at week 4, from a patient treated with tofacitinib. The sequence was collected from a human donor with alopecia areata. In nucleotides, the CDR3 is TGCGCCAGCAGCCGCGGACAGGGGAGAGCCTCCACAGATACGCAGTATTTT. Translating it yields CASSRGQGRASTDTQYF.